The 8 T cell receptor beta chains presented below share a single source sample, sequenced in a study of blood T cell repertoires in COVID-19. The assay was immunoSEQ multiplex PCR, and TCRdb's table has in-frame clones only and misses some. The sample records approximately 300,000 clones, about nine tenths being singletons. Source material: peripheral blood. All receptors derive from a woman in her 30s with COVID-19, enrolled during active disease.

This chain uses TRBV24-1 with TRBJ2-1; TRBD2 matches at 10 bases. The J segment lost 9 bases and the V segment lost 2 bases, leaving 12 bases of the junction unmatched. This CDR3 is built from 17 residues. Germline V gives CDR1 KGHDR, CDR2 SFDVKD. The CDR3 nucleotides are TGTGCCACCAGTGATTCGTCTCCGGCTAGCGGGAGAGGTGAGCAGTTCTTC. It translates to CATSDSSPASGRGEQFF.

The chain combines TRBV15 with TRBJ1-1; 8 bases are a match to TRBD1. V shed 6 bases and J 5 bases; nucleotides not matched to a gene: 2. Germline assignment: CDR1 LNHNV and CDR2 YYDKDF (reference sequence). The CDR3 contains 12 residues. CDR3 sequence (DNA): TGTGCCACCAGACAGGGGGAGACTGAAGCTTTCTTT. It is translated as CATRQGETEAFF.

Only a few counts were recorded for this clone. The chain joins TRBV7-8 to TRBJ2-7; 8 nucleotides agree with TRBD1. CDR1 is SGHVS and CDR2 is FQNEAQ in the germline V gene. V shed 0 bases and J 0 bases; nucleotides not matched to a gene: 1. The CDR3 consists of 15 residues. CDR3 amino acids: CASSLAGTGSYEQYF. The DNA of the CDR3 is TGTGCCAGCAGCTTAGCCGGGACAGGCTCCTACGAGCAGTACTTC.

The V gene is TRBV28, the J gene TRBJ2-7, with D unclear. Germline V gene data show CDR1 as MDHEN and CDR2 as SYDVKM. This CDR3 region has 15 residues. Trimming stripped 6 bases from V and 0 bases from J, with 15 bases between. Here the CDR3 reads CASSPLRGSSYEQYF. CDR3 nucleotide sequence: TGTGCCAGCAGCCCTCTGCGCGGTTCCTCCTACGAGCAGTACTTC.

This chain uses TRBV7-2 with TRBJ1-2; no clear D gene. The germline gives CDR1 SGHTA, CDR2 FQGNSA. The CDR3 is 13 residues long. V lost 3 bases and J 4 bases, leaving 9 bases between the germline ends. The CDR3 DNA reads TGTGCCAGCAGCTTTCTTCTCGGCTATGGCTACACCTTC. It is translated as CASSFLLGYGYTF. Together with reference TRBV7-2 and TRBJ1-2, the CDR3 gives the full variable domain: GAGVSQSPSNKVTEKGKDVELRCDPISGHTALYWYRQSLGQGLEFLIYFQGNSAPDKSGLPSDRFSAERTGGSVSTLTIQRTQQEDSAVYLCASSFLLGYGYTFGSGTRLTVV.

This rearrangement joins TRBV27 to TRBJ2-7, with 10 bases matching TRBD2. Trimming cost V 6 bases and J 6 bases; bases outside gene matches: 11. The CDR3 spans 15 residues. The germline V gene encodes CDR1 MNHEY and CDR2 SMNVEV (reference sequence). CDR3 in DNA: TGTGCCAGCAGCCCACCCCTAGCGGGAGTCGCCGAGCAGTACTTC. This codes for CASSPPLAGVAEQYF.

The CDR3 here is CASSSTGYNEKLFF. CDR3 nucleotides: TGTGCCAGCAGTTCCACGGGTTATAATGAAAAACTGTTTTTT. V is TRBV7-9 and J is TRBJ1-4; D is uncertain. Germline V gives CDR1 SEHNR, CDR2 FQNEAQ (reference sequence). This CDR3 spans 14 amino acids. Trimming cost V 6 bases and J 4 bases, with 12 bases left between them.

The gene calls are TRBV24-1 and TRBJ2-2; 8 bases line up with TRBD1. The CDR3 consists of 15 residues. Losses at the gene ends were 3 bases for V and 10 bases for J; bases not matched to a gene: 9. Germline V CDR1 and CDR2: KGHDR, SFDVKD. CDR3 sequence: CATSDTGQAVTELFF. CDR3 bases: TGTGCCACCAGTGATACGGGACAGGCGGTGACGGAGCTGTTTTTT.